The clone carrying this TCR beta chain was picked up one time. Its antigen remains unidentified. The data belong to a study of OX40 agonist ivuxolimab in advanced cancers. Study-level information: Three individuals attained partial responses, comprising one hepatocellular carcinoma case and two cutaneous melanoma cases. Study-wide points: In CD8+ T cells, expanded clones were on average more numerous than in CD4+. At 0.1 to 3.0 mg/kg, clonal expansion of CD4+ and CD8+ blood T cells had occurred by week 6.

The CDR3 spans 13 residues. Per the germline V gene, CDR1 is GTSNPN and CDR2 is SVGIG (reference sequence). Trimming stripped 8 bases from V and 8 bases from J, with 19 bases between. Repertoires were generated with immunoSEQ multiplex PCR, while TCRdb's copy carries only in-frame clones and drops some. The sample holds 100,000 or so clones; about 93% are singletons and the top ten take 0.81%. This chain joins TRBV30 and TRBJ2-1; no reliable D call. This TCR was sampled from an adult with an advanced solid tumor such as melanoma, head and neck, liver or kidney cancer. The specimen was CD4+ or CD8+ T cells sorted from blood, collected in a trial of the OX40 agonist ivuxolimab. Written as DNA, the CDR3 is TGTGCCCTCGACGAAACTCGTTCTCATGAGCAGTTCTTC. Translation gives CALDETRSHEQFF.